This T cell receptor beta chain was obtained from a study of blood T cell repertoires in COVID-19. Overall study context: The samples span acute and convalescent COVID-19 from the United States, Italy and Spain.

The table came from immunoSEQ multiplex PCR; TCRdb's copy has only in-frame clones and leaves some out. Of about 300,000 clones listed, 80% to 95% are singletons. The CDR3 consists of 11 residues. V was pared by 4 bases and J by 5 bases, with 5 bases between. Germline V lookup: CDR1 MDHEN, CDR2 SYDVKM. The sequence was obtained from a woman in her thirties with COVID-19, enrolled during active disease. The sequenced sample was peripheral blood. The rearrangement joins TRBV28 to TRBJ1-2; no clear D gene. The CDR3 here is CASSYRYGYTF. CDR3 DNA sequence: TGTGCCAGCAGTTACCGGTATGGCTACACCTTC.